These 20 T cell receptor beta chains share one sample of origin, sequenced in a study of T cells in Graves' hyperthyroidism and ophthalmopathy. RNA transcripts gave rise to amplified TCR beta CDR3 regions. Primed by the HTBI set, a first-round RT-PCR was run on the TCR CDR3. Each CDR3 protein is one row after TCRdb ran MiXCR on the multiplex PCR reads. Here the sample spans about 570,000 distinct CDR3 sequences, less than 15% being singletons. The material sequenced was blood. The receptors here all came from a woman aged 40 to 50 with Graves' hyperthyroidism.

This clonotype has ten or more counts. The rearrangement joins TRBV6-1 to TRBJ2-2; no clear D. Germline CDR1 is MNHNS and CDR2 is SASEGT. V was trimmed by 6 bases and J by 7 bases, leaving 12 bases between them. CDR3 size: 13 residues. The CDR3 reads CASRDDNYGELFF. CDR3 sequence (DNA): TGTGCCAGCAGGGACGACAACTACGGGGAGCTGTTTTTT.

This chain joins TRBV27 and TRBJ1-2; D call uncertain. CDR3 length: 13 residues. Trimming left V 4 bases short and J 6 bases short, with 12 bases between. The germline CDR1 and CDR2 sequences are MNHEY and SMNVEV (reference sequence). The CDR3 nucleotides are TGTGCCAGCAGTTCCACCGGGCGTCATGGCTACACCTTC. It is translated as CASSSTGRHGYTF.

This clonotype occurred many times. The chain is built from TRBV20-1 and TRBJ2-3; TRBD2 matches 11 bases. The junction had 5 bases not matched to a gene; V was cut back by 5 bases and J by 4 bases. CDR1 and CDR2 (germline): DFQATT, SNEGSKA (reference sequence). The CDR3 is 14 amino acids. CDR3 residues: CSASLAGGADTQYF. The DNA of the CDR3 is TGCAGTGCTTCCCTAGCGGGAGGAGCAGATACGCAGTATTTT.

Many counts were recorded for this clonotype. The chain carries TRBV7-9 and TRBJ2-5, with 7 bases aligning to TRBD2. Unmatched junction bases numbered 15, after V lost 5 bases and J lost 6 bases. The CDR3 consists of 16 residues. Germline CDR1 SEHNR, CDR2 FQNEAQ (reference sequence). CDR3 residues: CASSTGLRGGVKTQYF. CDR3 nucleotide sequence: TGTGCCAGCAGCACGGGACTACGGGGAGGAGTAAAGACCCAGTACTTC.

This clonotype has only a few counts. The chain couples TRBV7-9 to TRBJ1-4, with a possible D match to TRBD1 (6 bases). Germline CDR1 is SEHNR and CDR2 is FQNEAQ (reference sequence). The CDR3 contains 16 residues. V shed 2 bases and J shed 6 bases, with 16 bases lying between them. The DNA of the CDR3 is TGTGCCAGCAGCTTACCCGTACAGGGACTCGATGAAAAACTGTTTTTT. It specifies CASSLPVQGLDEKLFF.

In its sample, this clonotype was seen a few times. The V gene is TRBV12-3 or TRBV12-4, the J gene TRBJ1-1; 10 bases align to TRBD1. The CDR3 extends over 16 amino acids. Trimming took 6 bases from V and 0 from J; bases not matched to a gene: 7. This chain's CDR3 is CASRGQGGLVNTEAFF. For the CDR3, the DNA is TGTGCCAGCAGAGGACAGGGGGGATTGGTGAACACTGAAGCTTTCTTT.

The chain recombines TRBV6-1 with TRBJ1-5, with 7 bases aligning to TRBD1. Germline V CDR1 and CDR2: MNHNS, SASEGT. This CDR3 has 16 residues. The V gene end was trimmed by 5 bases and the J gene end by 1 base; junction bases not matched to a gene: 8. CDR3 coding DNA: TGTGCCAGCAGTCACGAAACAGGGGCCAGCAATCAGCCCCAGCATTTT. It specifies CASSHETGASNQPQHF.

This clonotype turned up a few times. The chain uses TRBV28 and TRBJ2-5; 8 nucleotides align to TRBD1. V trimming: 7 bases; J trimming: 5 bases; junction bases outside the gene matches: 9. CDR3 length: 14 residues. The germline V gene has CDR1 MDHEN and CDR2 SYDVKM. The CDR3 loop is CASTIAGGGETQYF. Here the CDR3 DNA reads TGTGCCAGCACTATAGCAGGGGGCGGTGAGACCCAGTACTTC.

This clonotype has a handful of counts. This chain joins TRBV5-1 and TRBJ2-1, with TRBD1 matching over 10 bases. The CDR3 is made up of 14 amino acids. V was clipped by 5 bases and J by 6 bases; unmatched bases: 5. Germline V CDR1 and CDR2: SGHRS, YFSETQ. The CDR3 loop reads CASRMGQGSNEQFF. CDR3 sequence (DNA): TGCGCCAGCAGAATGGGACAGGGGTCCAATGAGCAGTTCTTC.

In this sample, this clonotype turned up many times. This sequence joins TRBV7-6 and TRBJ2-2; D gene ambiguous. Deletions cut 6 bases from V and 4 bases from J, with 21 bases between. Germline assignment: CDR1 SGHVS and CDR2 FNYEAQ. CDR3 length: 17 residues. The CDR3 sequence is CASSSPSVPMSTGELFF. The CDR3 DNA sequence: TGTGCCAGCAGTTCCCCCTCAGTCCCAATGTCCACCGGGGAGCTGTTTTTT.

This clonotype was counted many times. This chain joins TRBV20-1 and TRBJ2-5; possible D gene TRBD2, 6 bases. The V gene lost 0 bases and the J gene lost 4 bases, with 21 bases spanning the gap. Germline V lookup: CDR1 DFQATT, CDR2 SNEGSKA (reference sequence). The CDR3 contains 17 residues. CDR3 in DNA: TGCAGTGCTAGAGATTTTGAGGCGGACGGGCGGGGAGAGACCCAGTACTTC. Amino acid sequence: CSARDFEADGRGETQYF.

This clonotype has at least ten counts. V usage is TRBV30 and J usage is TRBJ1-5; possible D gene TRBD1, 5 bases. Looked up from germline, CDR1 is GTSNPN and CDR2 is SVGIG (reference sequence). This CDR3 contains 14 residues. V was trimmed by 1 base and J by 6 bases, leaving 13 bases between them. The CDR3 sequence is CAWSEAGSSQPQHF. The CDR3 DNA is TGTGCCTGGAGTGAGGCAGGGTCGAGTCAGCCCCAGCATTTT.

This clonotype occurred many times. CDR3 coding DNA: TGTGCCAGCAGCTTAAGCGGGGCCGACGAGCAGTACTTC. This translates into CASSLSGADEQYF. V gene TRBV7-3 combines with J gene TRBJ2-7; maybe TRBD2 (6 bases). Germline lookup yields CDR1 SGHTA and CDR2 FQGTGA. Trimming shortened V by 1 base and J by 5 bases, and 9 bases separated the two germline ends. The CDR3 contains 13 residues.

In this sample, this clonotype turned up many times. CDR3 residues: CSARGLGGAGDTQYF. The CDR3 nucleotides read TGCAGTGCTAGGGGCTTGGGCGGAGCAGGAGATACGCAGTATTTT. V gene TRBV20-1 combines with J gene TRBJ2-3; D gene unclear. The germline V gene encodes CDR1 DFQATT and CDR2 SNEGSKA (reference sequence). The CDR3 sequence is 15 residues long. The germline V and J ends were trimmed by 3 bases and 5 bases, with 18 bases remaining between them.

The table lists this clonotype with many counts. V gene TRBV5-5 combines with J gene TRBJ1-4; D gene unclear. V lost 0 bases and J 0 bases, leaving 6 bases between the germline ends. The CDR3 is 15 amino acids. CDR1 and CDR2 (germline): SGHKS, YYEKEE (reference sequence). CDR3 in amino acids: CASSLDGTTNEKLFF. As DNA, the CDR3 is TGTGCCAGCAGCTTGGACGGTACAACTAATGAAAAACTGTTTTTT.

This clonotype was picked up many times. The CDR3 DNA is TGTGCCAGCAGTGAAGCGGTAGGGGGGGGCACTGAAGCTTTCTTT. This sequence encodes CASSEAVGGGTEAFF. J is TRBJ1-1 and V is TRBV2, with D possibly TRBD1 on 6 matching bases. V lost 0 bases and J lost 4, with 12 bases in between. The CDR3 extends over 15 amino acids. Germline V gene lookup returns CDR1 SNHLY and CDR2 FYNNEI.

There are many counts of this clonotype. This chain joins TRBV5-1 and TRBJ2-6, with a tentative D call TRBD1 (6 bases). In germline, CDR1 is SGHRS, CDR2 YFSETQ. The CDR3 spans 17 residues. Deletions cut 1 base from V and 0 bases from J, with 11 bases between. This CDR3 reads CASSLRGDTSGANVLTF. CDR3 sequence (DNA): TGCGCCAGCAGCTTGAGAGGGGACACCTCTGGGGCCAACGTCCTGACTTTC.

The V and J genes are TRBV19 and TRBJ2-7; maybe TRBD2 (5 bases). CDR1 and CDR2 (germline): LNHDA, SQIVND (reference sequence). This CDR3 comprises 14 residues. With 0 bases removed from V and 7 bases from J, the gap between germline ends came to 13 bases. CDR3 nucleotides: TGTGCCAGTAGTATAGAAGGCCTAACGGGGGAGCAGTACTTC. Its translation is CASSIEGLTGEQYF.

This clonotype was counted many times. The genes are TRBV5-1 and TRBJ2-3; TRBD1 matches at 10 bases. The CDR3 runs 14 residues. Trimming removed 5 bases from V and 3 bases from J; junction bases left unmatched: 3. Germline V lookup: CDR1 SGHRS, CDR2 YFSETQ. CDR3 bases: TGCGCCAGCAGGGGACAGGGGAAGACAGATACGCAGTATTTT. Its translation: CASRGQGKTDTQYF.

V is TRBV10-3 and J is TRBJ1-4; D is undetermined. The CDR3 runs 15 residues. Trimming cost V 4 bases and J 0 bases, with 9 bases left between them. From germline, CDR1 is ENHRY and CDR2 SYGVKD. In DNA, the CDR3 is TGTGCCATCAGTGGCGGCCCCGCAACTAATGAAAAACTGTTTTTT. This encodes CAISGGPATNEKLFF.